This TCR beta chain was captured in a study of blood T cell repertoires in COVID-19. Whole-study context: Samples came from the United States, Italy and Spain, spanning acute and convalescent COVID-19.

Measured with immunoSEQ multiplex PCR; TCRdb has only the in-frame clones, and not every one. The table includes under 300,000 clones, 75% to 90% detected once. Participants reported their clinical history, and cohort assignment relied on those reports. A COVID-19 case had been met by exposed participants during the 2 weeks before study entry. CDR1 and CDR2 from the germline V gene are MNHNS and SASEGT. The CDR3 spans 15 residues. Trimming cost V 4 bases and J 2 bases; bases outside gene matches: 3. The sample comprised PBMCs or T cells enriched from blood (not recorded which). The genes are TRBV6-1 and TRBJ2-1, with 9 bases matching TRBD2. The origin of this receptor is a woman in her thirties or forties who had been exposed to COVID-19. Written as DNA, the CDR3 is TGTGCCAGCAGTGTAGCGGGAGCCACCTACAATGAGCAGTTCTTC. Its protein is CASSVAGATYNEQFF.